Given below is one TCR beta chain in context. Its antigen remains unidentified. This sample's time point: pretreatment peripheral blood. Each patient supplied 1 to 8 pretreatment and on-treatment samples. The data stem from a study of PD-L1 blockade in urothelial cancer. At the level of the study: Blood samples contained a median about 150,000 T cells.

Each PCR contained spiked-in synthetic TCR analog templates. Some clones are missing from TCRdb's copy, which holds only in-frame ones; the method was immunoSEQ multiplex PCR. The data contain 95,000 or so clones, 87% of them singletons. This CDR3 is built from 12 residues. V dropped 7 bases and J dropped 2 bases, with 9 bases sitting between them. CDR1 is MNHNY and CDR2 is SVGAGI in the germline V gene (reference sequence). Study-wide results and limits: Greater 3-week expansion of tumor-associated blood clones was recorded for durable-benefit patients.

Source: PBMCs, taken around atezolizumab (anti-PD-L1) treatment. This chain joins TRBV6-6 and TRBJ2-7; tentative D call: TRBD1 (5 bases). The source of this sequence is a man in his fifties or sixties with urothelial cancer. CDR3 amino acids: CASTDRTYEQYF. The CDR3, as DNA: TGTGCCAGCACCGACAGAACCTACGAGCAGTACTTC.